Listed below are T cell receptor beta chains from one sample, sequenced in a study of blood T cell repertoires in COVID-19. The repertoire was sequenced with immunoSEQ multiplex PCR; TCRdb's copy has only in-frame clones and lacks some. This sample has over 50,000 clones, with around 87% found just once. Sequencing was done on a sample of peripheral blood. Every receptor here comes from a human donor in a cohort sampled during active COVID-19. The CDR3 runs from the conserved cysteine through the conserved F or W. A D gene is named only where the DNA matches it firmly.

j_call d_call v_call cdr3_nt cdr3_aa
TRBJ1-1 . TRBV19 TGTGCCAGTAGTATAGGGGGCAGCATGAACACTGAAGCTTTCTTT CASSIGGSMNTEAFF
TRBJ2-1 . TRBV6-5 TGTGCCAGCAGTTCCCGACATAGGAATGAGCAGTTCTTC CASSSRHRNEQFF
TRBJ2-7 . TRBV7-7 TGTGCCAGCAGCCGGGCCCCCCGGGGCGAGCAGTACTTC CASSRAPRGEQYF
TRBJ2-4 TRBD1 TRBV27 TGTGCCAGCAGTTTATCAGTGGGGACAGGCAAAAGTAGGGCCAAAAACATTCAGTACTTC CASSLSVGTGKSRAKNIQYF
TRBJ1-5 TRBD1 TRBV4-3 TGCGCCAGCAGCCAAGGCTACAGGGGGGGAGTATATAGCAATCAGCCCCAGCATTTT CASSQGYRGGVYSNQPQHF
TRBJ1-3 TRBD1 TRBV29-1 TGCAGCGCGGCGGGACAGAACTCTGGAAACACCATATATTTT CSAAGQNSGNTIYF
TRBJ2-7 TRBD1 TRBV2 TGTGCCAGCAGTAAGGACAGGACACAATCCTACGAGCAGTACTTC CASSKDRTQSYEQYF
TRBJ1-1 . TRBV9 TGTGCCAGCAGCGTAGTGGTGGCTAACACTGAAGCTTTCTTT CASSVVVANTEAFF
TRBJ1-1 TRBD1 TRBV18 TGTGCCAGCTCACCGAGTGCGAGGGGGCTGAGTACTGAAGCTTTCTTT CASSPSARGLSTEAFF
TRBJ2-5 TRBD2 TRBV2 TGTGCCAGCAGTGAAGCTCGGCTAGCGGGAGGGCTAGGGGAGACCCAGTACTTC CASSEARLAGGLGETQYF
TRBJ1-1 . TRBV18 TGTGCCAGCTCACCACCGAGACAACAGAACACTGAAGCTTTCTTT CASSPPRQQNTEAFF